These 17 T cell receptor beta chains came from one sample sequenced in a study of cytomegalovirus exposure and HLA in healthy donors (dated by TCRdb to 2015 to 2018). The library relied on the immunoSEQ multiplex PCR assay. For the multiplex PCR, a mixture combining 60 forward primers for TCR Vbeta segments and 13 reverse primers for TCR Jbeta segments was used. Entries here come from immuneACCESS through TCRdb and include only in-frame sequences with V and J called. Some clones fail to appear in such tables; in the studies checked, an unresolved V gene covers under half of the shortfall, and the cause of the remainder is unknown. A total of some 130,000 clones appear in this sample, 72% of them only once. The ten biggest clones cover approximately 4% of the sample. The sequenced sample was PBMCs. The receptors originated from a man aged 45 to 65 in good health and CMV-seropositive.

This clone was detected only once. The chain joins TRBV25-1 to TRBJ1-2; 8 bases line up with TRBD1. V dropped 1 base and J dropped 7; count of bases not matched to a gene: 8. CDR1 is MGHDK and CDR2 is SYGVNS in the germline V gene. CDR3 length equals 15 residues. The CDR3 loop reads CASSEWTGTKAGYTF. CDR3 DNA: TGTGCCAGCAGTGAATGGACAGGGACAAAGGCTGGCTACACCTTC.

The chain links TRBV19 to TRBJ1-3; 9 bases agree with TRBD1. CDR1 LNHDA and CDR2 SQIVND come from the germline V gene (reference sequence). V lost 7 bases, J lost 1 base, and 8 bases stayed unmatched. The CDR3 spans 16 residues. The CDR3 is CASMGQGKGSGNTIYF. The CDR3 nucleotides read TGTGCCAGTATGGGACAGGGCAAAGGATCTGGAAACACCATATATTTT.

The V gene is TRBV19, the J gene TRBJ1-5; 8 bases line up with TRBD1. J was trimmed by 3 bases and V by 2 bases; bases with no gene match: 6. The CDR3 covers 16 residues. Germline CDR1 and CDR2: LNHDA and SQIVND (reference sequence). The CDR3 is CASSIWGQVINQPQHF. The CDR3 DNA reads as TGTGCCAGTAGTATATGGGGACAGGTCATCAATCAGCCCCAGCATTTT.

The V and J genes are TRBV7-2 and TRBJ2-1, with 9 nucleotides matching TRBD2. Trimming removed 4 bases from V and 4 bases from J; junction bases left unmatched: 8. Germline assignment: CDR1 SGHTA and CDR2 FQGNSA. The CDR3 totals 16 residues. Here the CDR3 reads CASSSPVAGGYNEQFF. CDR3 nucleotides: TGTGCCAGCAGCTCCCCCGTGGCGGGGGGGTACAATGAGCAGTTCTTC.

The V gene is TRBV18, the J gene TRBJ2-1, with 12 bases fitting TRBD2. The CDR3 sequence is 16 residues long. Trimming cost V 3 bases and J 10 bases; bases outside gene matches: 10. Germline-derived CDR1 and CDR2 are KGHSH and LQKENI. The CDR3 nucleotides read TGTGCCAGCTCACCCCTGACTAGCGGGGGATCAAGCGAGCAGTTCTTC. Translation gives CASSPLTSGGSSEQFF.

In its sample, this clone was seen a few times. V gene TRBV9 combines with J gene TRBJ2-1; TRBD1 matches 9 bases. The CDR3 sequence is 15 residues long. CDR1 and CDR2 (germline): SGDLS, YYNGEE. V shed 4 bases and J 6 bases; nucleotides not matched to a gene: 8. The CDR3 DNA follows: TGTGCCAGCAGCAGATCGGGACAGGGTGGCAATGAGCAGTTCTTC. Encoded protein: CASSRSGQGGNEQFF.

The CDR3 here is CASSIGHDSSEAFF. The CDR3 nucleotides read TGTGCCAGCAGCATAGGACACGACTCGTCTGAAGCTTTCTTT. This chain uses TRBV27 with TRBJ1-1; maybe TRBD1 (5 bases). V was pared by 6 bases and J by 6 bases, with 17 bases between. Germline assignment: CDR1 MNHEY and CDR2 SMNVEV (reference sequence). The CDR3 extends over 14 amino acids.

This chain connects TRBV19 to TRBJ1-5, with D unclear. This CDR3 has 13 residues. V was pared by 6 bases and J by 5 bases, with 11 bases between. Germline V CDR1 and CDR2: LNHDA, SQIVND (reference sequence). CDR3 nucleotides: TGTGCCAGTAGCATCGGAGGATATCAGCCCCAGCATTTT. Translation: CASSIGGYQPQHF.

This clone was detected only once. Distinct nucleotide sequences in the sample also encode this CDR3. The gene calls are TRBV4-1 and TRBJ2-7; 7 bases line up with TRBD1. This CDR3 is 15 amino acids long. The V gene end was trimmed by 6 bases and the J gene end by 3 bases; junction bases not matched to a gene: 11. In germline, CDR1 is MGHRA, CDR2 YSYEKL. Here the CDR3 reads CASSLLPGQIYEQYF. CDR3 DNA: TGCGCCAGCAGTCTACTACCGGGACAGATCTACGAGCAGTACTTC.

The chain employs TRBV28 and TRBJ1-2; a weak D match, TRBD1 (5 bases). Deletions cut 10 bases from V and 4 bases from J, with 19 bases between. Germline CDR1 reads MDHEN; CDR2 reads SYDVKM. This CDR3 is 14 amino acids long. The CDR3 region has the DNA TGTGCCACCGAGGGACGGGAGGGAGGCTATGGCTACACCTTC. Encoded protein: CATEGREGGYGYTF.

This clone came up once. The rearrangement uses TRBV5-4 and TRBJ2-3; 8 positions agree with TRBD1. CDR3 length: 16 residues. Looked up from germline, CDR1 is SGHNT and CDR2 is YYREEE (reference sequence). The ends lost 4 bases at V and 1 base at J; junction bases unmatched: 8. The chain's CDR3 is CASSPQRQGRTDTQYF. In DNA, the CDR3 is TGTGCCAGCAGCCCCCAGCGACAGGGGCGCACAGATACGCAGTATTTT.

This clone was found a few times. V is TRBV5-1 and J is TRBJ1-6; D uncertain. Trimming removed 4 bases from V and 9 bases from J, with 17 bases in between. Germline V CDR1 and CDR2: SGHRS, YFSETQ. There are 15 residues in the CDR3. CDR3 region: CASSPDGKRGSPLHF. The CDR3 bases are TGCGCCAGCAGCCCTGATGGGAAGCGGGGTTCACCCCTCCACTTT.

The gene calls are TRBV4-3 and TRBJ2-2; 11 bases align to TRBD2. The ends lost 4 bases at V and 6 bases at J; junction bases unmatched: 7. Germline V gene lookup returns CDR1 LGHNA and CDR2 YSLEER. The length of the CDR3 is 16 residues. CDR3 loop: CASSRLTSGSAGELFF. Here the CDR3 DNA reads TGCGCCAGCAGCCGGCTCACTAGCGGGAGCGCCGGGGAGCTGTTTTTT.

The genes are TRBV25-1 and TRBJ2-3; TRBD1 aligns across 9 bases. The CDR3 is 15 residues long. CDR1 MGHDK and CDR2 SYGVNS come from the germline V gene. Losses at the gene ends were 3 bases for V and 8 bases for J; bases not matched to a gene: 9. The CDR3 DNA sequence: TGTGCCAGCAGTGATGGGGGGACAGGGAAGGCTACGCAGTATTTT. This gives the protein CASSDGGTGKATQYF.

V and J are TRBV6-5 and TRBJ1-2; D is perhaps TRBD1 (5 bases). The V gene lost 5 bases and the J gene lost 2 bases, with 9 bases spanning the gap. This CDR3 region has 13 residues. CDR1 and CDR2 from the germline V gene are MNHEY and SVGAGI. CDR3 amino acids: CASSQGQNYGYTF. CDR3 DNA: TGTGCCAGCAGTCAGGGCCAGAACTATGGCTACACCTTC.

The chain couples TRBV21-1 to TRBJ2-1; the table's D gene call, TRBD2, was not cross checked with the DNA. TRBV21-1 is a pseudogene. The CDR3 contains 18 residues. CDR3 in amino acids: CASSQEGLLMSSYNEQFF. The CDR3 coding sequence is TGTGCCAGCAGCCAGGAGGGACTTCTTATGAGCTCCTACAATGAGCAGTTCTTC.

V is TRBV7-2 and J is TRBJ1-4; tentative D call: TRBD1 (6 bases). There are 14 residues in the CDR3. V dropped 2 bases and J dropped 7 bases, with 11 bases sitting between them. Germline CDR1 reads SGHTA; CDR2 reads FQGNSA. Here the CDR3 reads CASSLHQGFEKLFF. CDR3 sequence (DNA): TGTGCCAGCAGCTTACACCAGGGGTTTGAAAAACTGTTTTTT.